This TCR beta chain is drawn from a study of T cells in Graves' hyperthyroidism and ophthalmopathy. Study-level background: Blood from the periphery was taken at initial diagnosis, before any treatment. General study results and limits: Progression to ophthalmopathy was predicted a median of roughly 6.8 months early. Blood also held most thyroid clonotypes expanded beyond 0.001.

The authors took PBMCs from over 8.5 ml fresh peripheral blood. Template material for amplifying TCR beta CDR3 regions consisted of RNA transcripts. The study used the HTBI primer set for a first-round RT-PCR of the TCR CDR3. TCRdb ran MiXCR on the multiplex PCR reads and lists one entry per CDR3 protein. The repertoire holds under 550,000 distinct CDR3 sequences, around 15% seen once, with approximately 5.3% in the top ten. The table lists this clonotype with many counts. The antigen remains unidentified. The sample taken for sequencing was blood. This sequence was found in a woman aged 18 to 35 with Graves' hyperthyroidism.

CDR3: CASSQVNTNTEAFF. The CDR3 DNA is TGCGCCAGCAGCCAAGTCAATACGAACACTGAAGCTTTCTTT. The V gene is TRBV4-1, the J gene TRBJ1-1; no reliable D call. Germline CDR1 reads MGHRA; CDR2 reads YSYEKL. Trimming left V 1 base short and J 1 base short, with 7 bases between. The CDR3 consists of 14 residues.